What follows are 19 T cell receptor beta chains derived from one specimen sequenced in a study of shared clonotypes between healthy human individuals. Using immunoSEQ multiplex PCR, the repertoire was profiled, and TCRdb retains in-frame clones only, with some absent. Of around 620,000 clones detected, 85% to 95% appear once; the ten largest clones hold 0.11%. Naive CD8 cells lacked CD45RO, underwent positive selection for CCR7 and left out terminally differentiated effector memory CD45RA+ cells. Material: naive CD8+ T cells sorted from blood. The source is a young woman in good health.

J is TRBJ2-7 and V is TRBV5-1; the D call may be TRBD1 or TRBD2 (7 bases each). V lost 4 bases, J lost 5 bases, and 16 bases lay in between. The CDR3 is 14 amino acids. CDR1 is SGHRS and CDR2 is YFSETQ in the germline V gene. The CDR3 DNA reads TGCGCCAGCAGCCCCAGGGGGGGCATCCACGAGCAGTACTTC. It encodes CASSPRGGIHEQYF.

The chain recombines TRBV27 with TRBJ2-6; TRBD1 matches 8 bases. This CDR3 is 15 amino acids long. The germline gives CDR1 MNHEY, CDR2 SMNVEV (reference sequence). The V and J ends lost 5 bases and 4 bases, in that order; junction bases with no gene match: 4. The CDR3 loop reads CASSEQGVGANVLTF. CDR3 coding DNA: TGTGCCAGCAGTGAACAGGGGGTAGGGGCCAACGTCCTGACTTTC.

The chain carries TRBV15 and TRBJ2-2; 7 bases agree with TRBD1. Germline trimming cut 6 bases from V and 4 bases from J; bases unmatched to any gene: 5. The CDR3 extends over 14 amino acids. Germline CDR1 LNHNV, CDR2 YYDKDF (reference sequence). In nucleotides, the CDR3 is TGTGCCACCAGTTATACAGGGGCCACCGGGGAGCTGTTTTTT. It yields the protein CATSYTGATGELFF.

This CDR3 is CASSESRQGLGRAFF. CDR3 nucleotide sequence: TGCGCCAGCAGTGAGTCCCGGCAGGGCCTCGGTCGGGCTTTCTTT. The chain joins TRBV10-1 to TRBJ1-1, with a tentative D call TRBD1 (5 bases). V was trimmed by 0 bases and J by 11 bases, leaving 19 bases between them. This CDR3 is built from 15 residues. Germline values: CDR1 WNHNN, CDR2 SYGVQD (reference sequence).

The chain employs TRBV5-8 and TRBJ2-7; possible D gene TRBD1, 5 bases. Deletions cut 4 bases from V and 5 bases from J, with 28 bases between. CDR1 and CDR2 (germline): SGHTS, YDEGEE. The CDR3 sequence is 18 residues long. The CDR3 reads CASSVIDRQGPPVDEQYF. CDR3 bases: TGTGCCAGCAGCGTTATCGATCGGCAGGGCCCGCCCGTGGACGAGCAGTACTTC. Together with reference TRBV5-8 and TRBJ2-7, the CDR3 gives the full variable domain: EAGVTQSPTHLIKTRGQQATLRCSPISGHTSVYWYQQALGLGLQFLLWYDEGEERNRGNFPPRFSGRQFPNYSSELNVNALELEDSALYLCASSVIDRQGPPVDEQYFGPGTRLTVT.

This clone has more than one count but fewer than ten. The rearrangement links TRBV30 to TRBJ1-2; 8 bases are shared with TRBD1. Germline values: CDR1 GTSNPN, CDR2 SVGIG (reference sequence). V was clipped by 4 bases and J by 4 bases; unmatched bases: 2. The CDR3 covers 12 residues. The CDR3 sequence is CAWTGGGYGYTF. CDR3 sequence (DNA): TGTGCCTGGACAGGGGGCGGCTATGGCTACACCTTC.

The V call is TRBV27, the J call TRBJ2-7; 7 bases are shared with TRBD2. Looked up from germline, CDR1 is MNHEY and CDR2 is SMNVEV (reference sequence). The CDR3 has 17 residues. The V segment lost 2 bases and the J segment 6 bases; nucleotides outside the gene matches: 16. As DNA, the CDR3 is TGTGCCAGCAGTTTAATTACGATGAGGGAGGGAATAGGCGAGCAGTACTTC. Its translation: CASSLITMREGIGEQYF.

The table lists this clone with a few counts. This rearrangement joins TRBV2 to TRBJ1-1, with D tentatively TRBD1 (6 bases). Trimming removed 8 bases at V and 6 bases at J, with 16 bases between. From germline, CDR1 is SNHLY and CDR2 FYNNEI. This CDR3 region has 13 residues. The CDR3 is CASRPGVFAEAFF. CDR3 nucleotides: TGTGCCAGCCGTCCAGGGGTTTTCGCTGAAGCTTTCTTT.

This chain links TRBV15 with TRBJ2-7, with 8 bases aligning to TRBD2. There are 15 residues in the CDR3. Germline values: CDR1 LNHNV, CDR2 YYDKDF (reference sequence). The V and J ends lost 2 bases and 0 bases, in that order; junction bases with no gene match: 3. The CDR3 protein is CATSRPGGLSYEQYF. The CDR3 DNA is TGTGCCACCAGCAGACCGGGAGGGCTCTCCTACGAGCAGTACTTC.

The V call is TRBV25-1, the J call TRBJ2-1; D may match TRBD1 or TRBD2 (5 bases each). There are 14 residues in the CDR3. Germline CDR1 and CDR2: MGHDK and SYGVNS. The V end lost 2 bases, the J end lost 7 bases, and 12 bases lay between the germline ends. The CDR3 loop reads CASSEPGPPNEQFF. In nucleotides, the CDR3 is TGTGCCAGCAGTGAACCGGGACCGCCAAATGAGCAGTTCTTC. Combining the CDR3 with reference TRBV25-1 and TRBJ2-1 gives the whole variable domain EADIYQTPRYLVIGTGKKITLECSQTMGHDKMYWYQQDPGMELHLIHYSYGVNSTEKGDLSSESTVSRIRTEHFPLTLESARPSHTSQYLCASSEPGPPNEQFFGPGTRLTVL.

This clone appeared a single time. The chain employs TRBV13 and TRBJ2-1; 12 bases match TRBD2. The CDR3 runs to 17 residues. J gave up 6 bases and V 0 bases, and 6 bases lay outside the gene matches. Germline V gene data show CDR1 as PRHDT and CDR2 as FYEKMQ (reference sequence). CDR3 DNA sequence: TGTGCCAGCAGCTTAGGGACTAGCGGGAGTCTTGGCAATGAGCAGTTCTTC. This sequence encodes CASSLGTSGSLGNEQFF.

The chain recombines TRBV5-1 with TRBJ2-7; the D gene is possibly TRBD2 (6 bases). CDR1 is SGHRS and CDR2 is YFSETQ in the germline V gene. V shed 1 base and J shed 0 bases, with 14 bases lying between them. CDR3 length equals 16 residues. This CDR3 is CASSLFWAGSSYEQYF. The CDR3 bases are TGCGCCAGCAGCTTGTTCTGGGCGGGAAGCTCCTACGAGCAGTACTTC. Full variable domain (outside the CDR3, taken from reference TRBV5-1 and TRBJ2-7): KAGVTQTPRYLIKTRGQQVTLSCSPISGHRSVSWYQQTPGQGLQFLFEYFSETQRNKGNFPGRFSGRQFSNSRSEMNVSTLELGDSALYLCASSLFWAGSSYEQYFGPGTRLTVT.

This chain joins TRBV5-6 and TRBJ2-7; D gene uncertain. Deletions cut 1 base from V and 0 bases from J, with 5 bases between. Germline CDR1 reads SGHDT; CDR2 reads YYEEEE. CDR3 length: 13 amino acids. CDR3 bases: TGTGCCAGCAGCTTGATGAACTCCTACGAGCAGTACTTC. Encoded protein: CASSLMNSYEQYF.

The J gene is TRBJ2-2, the V gene TRBV29-1; D remains unclear. CDR1 SQVTM and CDR2 ANQGSEA come from the germline V gene. Trimming removed 4 bases at V and 3 bases at J, with 9 bases between. The CDR3 totals 13 residues. The CDR3 DNA is TGCAGCGTTGTCCTCTTTGACACCGGGGAGCTGTTTTTT. Its translation: CSVVLFDTGELFF.

This chain's CDR3 is CASGRRFRDEQYF. The DNA for the CDR3 is TGTGCCAGTGGCAGGAGGTTTCGCGACGAGCAGTACTTC. This chain joins TRBV19 and TRBJ2-7; D is perhaps TRBD2 (5 bases). The ends were cut back, 8 bases at V and 5 bases at J, with 16 bases in the middle. Looked up from germline, CDR1 is LNHDA and CDR2 is SQIVND (reference sequence). CDR3 size: 13 residues.

The chain combines TRBV5-4 with TRBJ2-3; no clear D gene. The germline CDR1 and CDR2 sequences are SGHNT and YYREEE (reference sequence). This CDR3 has 16 residues. V was shortened by 0 bases and J by 0 bases, with 11 bases between the two germline ends. The CDR3 nucleotides read TGTGCCAGCAGCTTGGACTTTTCAGCAAGCACAGATACGCAGTATTTT. Its protein product is CASSLDFSASTDTQYF. The full variable domain, its missing parts supplied by reference TRBV5-4 and TRBJ2-3, is ETGVTQSPTHLIKTRGQQVTLRCSSQSGHNTVSWYQQALGQGPQFIFQYYREEENGRGNFPPRFSGLQFPNYSSELNVNALELDDSALYLCASSLDFSASTDTQYFGPGTRLTVL.

The chain uses TRBV11-1 and TRBJ2-5; 13 positions match TRBD2. Per the germline V gene, CDR1 is SGHAT and CDR2 is FQDESV (reference sequence). CDR3 length: 17 amino acids. V shed 1 base, J shed 5 bases, and the junction held 7 bases outside the gene matches. The CDR3 region has the DNA TGTGCCAGCAGCTTAGATACTAGCGGGAGGGCCGATGAGACCCAGTACTTC. It specifies CASSLDTSGRADETQYF.

This clone was seen a handful of times. This sample also contains other DNA sequences that code for the same CDR3. The rearrangement links TRBV19 to TRBJ1-5, with a tentative D call TRBD1 (5 bases). Germline V CDR1 and CDR2: LNHDA, SQIVND (reference sequence). Trimming cost V 1 base and J 5 bases, with 6 bases left between them. The CDR3 is made up of 13 amino acids. CDR3 sequence: CASSIGGYQPQHF. The CDR3 bases are TGTGCCAGTAGTATAGGGGGCTATCAGCCCCAGCATTTT.

The rearrangement joins TRBV13 to TRBJ2-7, with TRBD1 matching 10 bases. V shed 3 bases and J 2 bases; nucleotides not matched to a gene: 1. Germline lookup yields CDR1 PRHDT and CDR2 FYEKMQ (reference sequence). This CDR3 has 14 residues. The CDR3 nucleotides read TGTGCCAGCAGCTTCGGGACAGGGGCCTACGAGCAGTACTTC. Residues: CASSFGTGAYEQYF.